A selection of T cell receptor beta chains follows, all from one sample in a study of T-cell reconstitution after alpha-beta-depleted transplantation in children. TCRdb redid the calling of the PCR reads with MiXCR, one entry per CDR3 protein. The sample lists about 610,000 distinct CDR3 sequences, approximately 10% occurring once. The specimen comprised PBMCs from the stem cell graft donor, sampled from the stem cell graft. These TCRs come from a human donor who donated a stem cell graft to a child with acute myeloid leukemia. Both conserved end residues are part of each CDR3. Each record gives: V gene, J gene, clone size, D gene, CDR3 protein, CDR3 DNA. The D gene is left open where the match is weak. Size tells how often a clone was seen (once, few, many) or the class of an expanded clone, and some rows leave it out.

V: TRBV7-2
J: TRBJ2-5
size: few
D: .
CDR3: CASSPMQFQETQYF
DNA: TGTGCCAGCAGTCCAATGCAGTTCCAAGAGACCCAGTACTTC

V: TRBV20-1
J: TRBJ1-1
size: .
D: .
CDR3: CSANPGRGNTEAFF
DNA: TGCAGTGCTAACCCGGGCAGGGGGAACACTGAAGCTTTCTTT

V: TRBV20-1
J: TRBJ2-2
size: .
D: .
CDR3: CSARPGPFTGELFF
DNA: TGCAGTGCTAGACCCGGACCCTTTACCGGGGAGCTGTTTTTT

V: TRBV29-1
J: TRBJ2-1
size: few
D: .
CDR3: CSVEPGLDNEQFF
DNA: TGCAGCGTGGAACCGGGGCTGGACAATGAGCAGTTCTTC

V: TRBV20-1
J: TRBJ2-4
size: .
D: TRBD2
CDR3: CSASSGGPGNIQYF
DNA: TGCAGTGCTAGCTCGGGAGGGCCGGGAAACATTCAGTACTTC

V: TRBV15
J: TRBJ2-5
size: .
D: .
CDR3: CATSADQETQYF
DNA: TGTGCCACCAGCGCCGACCAAGAGACCCAGTACTTC

V: TRBV28
J: TRBJ2-5
size: few
D: TRBD2
CDR3: CASRARTSGGSGQYF
DNA: TGTGCCAGCAGAGCTAGGACTAGCGGGGGCTCTGGCCAGTACTTC

V: TRBV2
J: TRBJ2-7
size: many
D: .
CDR3: CASRQGFYEQYF
DNA: TGTGCCAGCAGGCAGGGTTTCTACGAGCAGTACTTC

V: TRBV5-6
J: TRBJ1-2
size: many
D: .
CDR3: CASRSRNNYGYTF
DNA: TGTGCCAGCAGGTCTCGTAACAACTATGGCTACACCTTC

V: TRBV4-3
J: TRBJ1-1
size: many
D: .
CDR3: CASSQDPGDESVAFF
DNA: TGCGCCAGCAGCCAAGATCCAGGGGATGAGAGCGTAGCTTTCTTT

V: TRBV12-3/TRBV12-4
J: TRBJ1-4
size: many
D: TRBD1
CDR3: CASTVGQGREKLFF
DNA: TGTGCCAGCACCGTTGGACAGGGGAGAGAAAAACTGTTTTTT

V: TRBV5-1
J: TRBJ2-1
size: many
D: TRBD1
CDR3: CASSLGGTGRQEQFF
DNA: TGCGCCAGCAGCTTGGGAGGGACAGGGCGGCAGGAGCAGTTCTTC

V: TRBV12-3/TRBV12-4
J: TRBJ2-2
size: few
D: .
CDR3: CASQEVNTGELFF
DNA: TGTGCCAGCCAAGAGGTGAACACCGGGGAGCTGTTTTTT

V: TRBV29-1
J: TRBJ2-5
size: .
D: .
CDR3: CSVVGDLGETQYF
DNA: TGCAGCGTTGTTGGGGATTTGGGCGAGACCCAGTACTTC

V: TRBV20-1
J: TRBJ2-3
size: many
D: .
CDR3: CSARIVGADTQYF
DNA: TGCAGTGCTAGAATAGTGGGGGCAGATACGCAGTATTTT

V: TRBV20-1
J: TRBJ1-5
size: few
D: .
CDR3: CSARVFQVGPQHF
DNA: TGCAGTGCTAGAGTCTTCCAGGTGGGGCCCCAGCATTTT

V: TRBV9
J: TRBJ2-1
size: .
D: .
CDR3: CASSVGWDTYYNEQFF
DNA: TGTGCCAGCAGCGTAGGGTGGGACACCTACTACAATGAGCAGTTCTTC

V: TRBV7-9
J: TRBJ1-6
size: .
D: TRBD1
CDR3: CASSLGGAPDRAHF
DNA: TGTGCCAGCAGCTTAGGTGGGGCCCCGGACAGGGCCCACTTT

V: TRBV29-1
J: TRBJ1-4
size: many
D: .
CDR3: CSAKQGAGEKLFF
DNA: TGCAGCGCCAAACAGGGAGCGGGTGAAAAACTGTTTTTT

V: TRBV15
J: TRBJ2-3
size: .
D: TRBD2
CDR3: CATSRASGVTDTQYF
DNA: TGTGCCACCAGCAGGGCTAGCGGGGTCACAGATACGCAGTATTTT

V: TRBV12-3/TRBV12-4
J: TRBJ2-7
size: few
D: .
CDR3: CASSSLGGSYEQYF
DNA: TGTGCCAGTTCTTCCCTAGGGGGGTCCTACGAGCAGTACTTC

V: TRBV29-1
J: TRBJ2-1
size: .
D: TRBD2
CDR3: CSGGTSGFYNEQFF
DNA: TGCAGCGGGGGAACTAGCGGGTTTTACAATGAGCAGTTCTTC

V: TRBV6-4
J: TRBJ2-1
size: few
D: TRBD2
CDR3: CASSALAGGPGEQFF
DNA: TGTGCCAGCAGTGCCCTAGCGGGAGGGCCTGGTGAGCAGTTCTTC

V: TRBV6-2/TRBV6-3
J: TRBJ2-3
size: many
D: TRBD2
CDR3: CASSFTTSGIITDTQYF
DNA: TGTGCCAGCAGTTTCACGACTAGCGGGATTATCACAGATACGCAGTATTTT

V: TRBV29-1
J: TRBJ1-5
size: .
D: .
CDR3: CSVVTGLAPNQPQHF
DNA: TGCAGCGTAGTGACAGGACTTGCCCCAAATCAGCCCCAGCATTTT

V: TRBV5-6
J: TRBJ2-2
size: .
D: .
CDR3: CASSSRGRELFF
DNA: TGTGCCAGCAGCTCGCGGGGCAGGGAGCTGTTTTTT

V: TRBV29-1
J: TRBJ1-4
size: .
D: .
CDR3: CSVLVGADEKLFF
DNA: TGCAGCGTTCTGGTAGGGGCAGACGAAAAACTGTTTTTT

V: TRBV6-1
J: TRBJ2-2
size: .
D: TRBD1
CDR3: CASSPGGAYTGELFF
DNA: TGTGCCAGCAGTCCAGGGGGCGCGTACACCGGGGAGCTGTTTTTT

V: TRBV10-2
J: TRBJ1-5
size: few
D: .
CDR3: CASSESQDFRPQHF
DNA: TGCGCCAGCAGTGAGTCGCAGGACTTTCGGCCCCAGCATTTT

V: TRBV12-3/TRBV12-4
J: TRBJ2-5
size: .
D: TRBD2
CDR3: CASSLKSSGAETQYF
DNA: TGTGCCAGCAGTTTAAAGTCTAGCGGGGCGGAGACCCAGTACTTC

V: TRBV12-3/TRBV12-4
J: TRBJ1-4
size: .
D: TRBD1
CDR3: CASSPGDRIKEKLFF
DNA: TGTGCCAGCAGTCCAGGGGACAGGATAAAAGAAAAACTGTTTTTT

V: TRBV29-1
J: TRBJ1-2
size: many
D: .
CDR3: CSASGLSGVAGYTF
DNA: TGCAGCGCCTCCGGGTTATCAGGGGTTGCTGGCTACACCTTC

V: TRBV7-9
J: TRBJ2-7
size: .
D: .
CDR3: CASGNRESSYEQYF
DNA: TGTGCCAGCGGGAACAGGGAAAGCTCCTACGAGCAGTACTTC

V: TRBV28
J: TRBJ2-7
size: few
D: .
CDR3: CASASPGLPWEQYF
DNA: TGTGCCAGCGCTTCCCCGGGTCTCCCTTGGGAGCAGTACTTC

V: TRBV4-3
J: TRBJ2-1
size: few
D: TRBD2
CDR3: CASSQDQAGGSYNEQFF
DNA: TGCGCCAGCAGCCAAGATCAGGCGGGAGGTTCTTACAATGAGCAGTTCTTC

V: TRBV4-3
J: TRBJ1-1
size: .
D: .
CDR3: CASSQEYPRSAFF
DNA: TGCGCCAGCAGCCAAGAATACCCCAGGTCAGCTTTCTTT

V: TRBV29-1
J: TRBJ1-1
size: .
D: .
CDR3: CSVEGAGVNTEAFF
DNA: TGCAGCGTTGAAGGGGCGGGGGTGAACACTGAAGCTTTCTTT

V: TRBV20-1
J: TRBJ2-5
size: .
D: .
CDR3: CSAREPGPRTQYF
DNA: TGCAGTGCTAGAGAACCGGGCCCCCGGACCCAGTACTTC

V: TRBV5-1
J: TRBJ2-1
size: few
D: TRBD2
CDR3: CASSWGGNSNDYNEQFF
DNA: TGCGCCAGCAGTTGGGGGGGAAACAGTAACGACTACAATGAGCAGTTCTTC

V: TRBV2
J: TRBJ2-1
size: .
D: TRBD2
CDR3: CASQPLTSGYNEQFF
DNA: TGTGCCAGTCAACCCTTGACTAGCGGCTACAATGAGCAGTTCTTC

V: TRBV5-1
J: TRBJ2-1
size: many
D: TRBD2
CDR3: CASSFGSGRGNEQFF
DNA: TGCGCCAGCAGTTTTGGTAGCGGGAGAGGCAATGAGCAGTTCTTC

V: TRBV20-1
J: TRBJ2-3
size: .
D: .
CDR3: CSARPYDSGAPDTQYF
DNA: TGCAGTGCTAGACCCTACGATTCGGGGGCACCAGATACGCAGTATTTT

V: TRBV7-2
J: TRBJ2-3
size: few
D: .
CDR3: CASSLVAGDTQYF
DNA: TGTGCCAGCAGCTTAGTGGCGGGAGATACGCAGTATTTT

V: TRBV20-1
J: TRBJ2-1
size: many
D: .
CDR3: CSALRGGYNEQFF
DNA: TGCAGTGCTCTAAGGGGGGGCTACAATGAGCAGTTCTTC

V: TRBV18
J: TRBJ2-2
size: .
D: TRBD2
CDR3: CASSSKTSGSSGELFF
DNA: TGTGCCAGCTCATCTAAGACTAGCGGTTCGTCCGGGGAGCTGTTTTTT

V: TRBV7-3
J: TRBJ2-5
size: many
D: .
CDR3: CASSSNFGDQYF
DNA: TGTGCCAGCAGCTCCAACTTCGGGGACCAGTACTTC